This T cell receptor (beta chain) was sequenced during a study of T cell responses to AZD1222 COVID-19 vaccine (dated by TCRdb to the early 2020s). Some background on the complete study: AZD1222 recipients given second doses at about 4 weeks or at about 12 weeks were pooled, since spike-specific TCR depth and breadth were not found to differ between the two schedules. TCR sequencing covered 230 or so trial participants: 207 given two doses of AZD1222 and approximately 25 given two doses of MenACWY control vaccine. Enrollment into the trials was organized by age into subgroups of 18-55, 56-69 and 70-plus years, and those subgroups contained about 160, 30 and 59 TCR-sequenced participants, respectively. Beyond this particular receptor, the publication reports: No day 14 peak-response samples were available, so repertoires were characterized only after the peak T cell response. Reportedly, close to half of the unique spike-specific TCRs recognized epitopes lying outside the regions that are mutated in the B.1.351 and B.1.1.7 variants. Vaccine-associated CD4 TCRs spanned the whole spike protein, with dominant responses in regions 160-218 and 743-854. Only five or six AZD1222 recipients were SARS-CoV-2 seropositive at baseline, limiting conclusions about previously exposed vaccinees. After two AZD1222 doses, both the breadth and the depth of spike-specific TCRs were significantly higher than at day 0 and than in MenACWY recipients. The 56-69-year group was small, and its depth increase did not reach significance, likely because of low power. Most participants were white British and females outnumbered males, and the authors suggested that clonal diversity may have been underestimated.

The intended sense of this specimen's time point label: baseline before first vaccination. The vaccinee samples were drawn from two UK trials, COV001 and COV002, one of which was a single-blind randomized controlled phase 2/3 trial testing AZD1222 (ChAdOx1 nCoV-19) in healthy adults. Trial participant PBMC samples were collected at day 0 and day 28 after the second dose for TCRbeta chain sequencing. As for this clone: Its binding antigen is unknown. It has no much larger one-base neighbor in the sample; base qualities were not kept.

The CDR3 regions of human TCRbeta chains were analyzed by immunosequencing. The paper's processing steps were these. TCRs in the repertoires were compared against a reference library of SARS-CoV-2-specific TCRs that had been generated with the MIRA antigen-specificity platform. Breadth meant the fraction of unique TCRs that were SARS-CoV-2-associated, whereas depth meant the fraction of total T cells that were SARS-CoV-2-associated. Using the MIRA data, each spike-specific TCR was assigned both to the spike region to which the TCR was reactive and to a CD4 or CD8 class. Log10-transformed breadth and depth values were compared by one-way ANOVA with Sidak's multiple comparisons tests. TCRdb provides this immuneACCESS table in a form limited to in-frame rearrangements. Some clones are lacking; in checked studies, under half of them reflect an unresolved V gene, and why the rest are absent is not known. Clone size and the V and J calls come from that table; the DNA yielded D and trimming. In all, the sample holds some 94,000 clones, and roughly 92% of those were seen once. The ten top clones hold about 13% of the sample.

V loses 3 bases of germline sequence and J loses 0 bases, and the interval between the two ends is 11 bases. The CDR3, from cysteine to phenylalanine, totals 16 residues. Only the CDR3 part of the read is kept: 48 bases, read in frame from the first base. CDR1 and CDR2 (SGHAT, FQNNGV) derive from the germline V gene. The material sequenced was peripheral blood, taken on day 0 of AZD1222 vaccination. The clonotype was recovered from an adult in good health. The sequence is built from TRBV11-2 and TRBJ1-4; no D segment can be confidently identified. The nucleotide sequence reads TGTGCCAGCAGCTTGTTCTCGCGGGCAACTAATGAAAAACTGTTTTTT. Its coded protein is CASSLFSRATNEKLFF.